These 5 T cell receptor beta chains were all obtained from the same sample, sequenced in a study of somatic mutations in cytotoxic T cells in rheumatoid arthritis. The method was immunoSEQ multiplex PCR; TCRdb's version includes in-frame clones alone and lacks a portion of them. The table has 25,000 to 35,000 clones, approximately 86% seen once. The sequencing sample was made of CD8+ T cells sorted from blood. Every receptor here comes from an adult with rheumatoid arthritis.

The rearrangement joins TRBV4-2 to TRBJ1-2; D not resolved. The ends were cut back, 0 bases at V and 4 bases at J, with 12 bases in the middle. This CDR3 is 15 amino acids long. Germline values: CDR1 LGHNA, CDR2 YNFKEQ. CDR3 sequence: CASSQDSADFYGYTF. In DNA, the CDR3 is TGTGCCAGCAGCCAAGATTCGGCTGATTTCTATGGCTACACCTTC.

This sequence joins TRBV19 and TRBJ1-5, with D unclear. The germline V gene has CDR1 LNHDA and CDR2 SQIVND (reference sequence). The V end was cut by 5 bases, the J end by 7 bases, with 15 bases between. This CDR3 comprises 14 residues. This CDR3 reads CASSWGYRMQPQHF. CDR3 sequence (DNA): TGTGCCAGTAGTTGGGGTTATCGGATGCAGCCCCAGCATTTT.

The chain combines TRBV7-9 with TRBJ1-6; 8 bases are a match to TRBD1. J lost 7 bases, V lost 5 bases, and 7 bases had no gene match. Germline values: CDR1 SEHNR, CDR2 FQNEAQ (reference sequence). CDR3 size: 15 residues. Here the CDR3 reads CASSQTGVGNSPLHF. The CDR3 region has the DNA TGTGCCAGCAGCCAGACAGGGGTTGGGAATTCACCCCTCCACTTT.

This clone was detected once. The chain employs TRBV29-1 and TRBJ2-1, with 10 nucleotides matching TRBD2. V lost 6 bases to trimming and J lost 4 bases; unmatched junction nucleotides: 6. The CDR3 extends over 14 amino acids. Germline assignment: CDR1 SQVTM and CDR2 ANQGSEA. CDR3 coding DNA: TGCAGCGTCCATTTGACTAGCGGGTACAATGAGCAGTTCTTC. Protein product: CSVHLTSGYNEQFF.

This clone came up a few times. This CDR3 is CASSLNPGQGVEKLFF. CDR3 bases: TGTGCCAGCAGTTTAAACCCGGGACAGGGAGTCGAAAAACTGTTTTTT. The chain couples TRBV27 to TRBJ1-4; 9 positions agree with TRBD1. This CDR3 region has 16 residues. Germline CDR1 and CDR2: MNHEY and SMNVEV (reference sequence). V was pared by 2 bases and J by 8 bases, with 9 bases of the junction left unmatched.